One T cell receptor beta chain is described in this entry. The antigen is unknown. Inclusion characteristics of ophthalmopathy patients comprised a Clinical Activity Score of at least 3, a NOSPECS grade of at least 4, and duration under 3 months. Patients having uncontrolled infection, another autoimmune disease, pregnancy or lactation were not included. The entry originates in a study of T cells in Graves' hyperthyroidism and ophthalmopathy. Findings of the study overall: By a 13 V-J model, ophthalmopathy was set apart from stable hyperthyroidism.

RNA transcripts provided the source from which TCR beta CDR3 regions were amplified. First-round RT-PCR targeting the TCR CDR3 was performed with the HTBI primer set. MiXCR, applied by TCRdb to the multiplex PCR reads, yields one record per CDR3 protein. The data hold 500,000 to 650,000 distinct CDR3 sequences, with about 20% observed a single time. The source material was blood. The origin of this receptor is a man in his forties with Graves' ophthalmopathy.

The CDR3 DNA sequence: TGTGCCAGCAGCGATGGAGGAGACAGGTCAAACAGCAATGAGCAGTTCTTC. This codes for CASSDGGDRSNSNEQFF. The V gene is TRBV5-4, the J gene TRBJ2-1; the D gene is possibly TRBD1 (6 bases). This CDR3 has 17 amino acids. V shed 4 bases and J shed 6 bases, with 23 bases lying between them. Germline V gene lookup returns CDR1 SGHNT and CDR2 YYREEE (reference sequence).